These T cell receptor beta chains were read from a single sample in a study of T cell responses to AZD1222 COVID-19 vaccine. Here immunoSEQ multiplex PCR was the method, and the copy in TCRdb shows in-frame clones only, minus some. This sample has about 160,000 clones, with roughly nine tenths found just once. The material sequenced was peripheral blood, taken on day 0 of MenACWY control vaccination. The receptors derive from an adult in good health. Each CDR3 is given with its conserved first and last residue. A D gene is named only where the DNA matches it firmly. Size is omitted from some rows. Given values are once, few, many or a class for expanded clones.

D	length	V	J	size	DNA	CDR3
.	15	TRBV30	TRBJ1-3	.	TGTGCCTGGAGTGTAGACACAGGGCCTGGAAACACCATATATTTT	CAWSVDTGPGNTIYF
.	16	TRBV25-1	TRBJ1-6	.	TGTGCCAGCAGTGACGCGGGAGGGCAGGCCATTTCACCCCTCCACTTT	CASSDAGGQAISPLHF
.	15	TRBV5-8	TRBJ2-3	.	TGTGCCAGCAGGTCGGAGACTGGTCGCACAGATACGCAGTATTTT	CASRSETGRTDTQYF
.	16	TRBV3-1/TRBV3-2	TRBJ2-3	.	TGTGCCAGCAGCCAGTACCGGGACTTATTCACAGATACGCAGTATTTT	CASSQYRDLFTDTQYF
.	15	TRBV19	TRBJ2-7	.	TGTGCCAGTAGTATCGTCGGACAGCCCGAAAGAGAGCAGTACTTC	CASSIVGQPEREQYF
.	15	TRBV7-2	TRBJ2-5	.	TGTGCCAGCAGCCTAGTAGTCAGGGGTGGGGAGACCCAGTACTTC	CASSLVVRGGETQYF
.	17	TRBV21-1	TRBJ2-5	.	TGTGCCAGCAGCAAAGCGCAGGAGACAGGGCTAAAGTGGGCCCAGTACTTC	CASSKAQETGLKWAQYF
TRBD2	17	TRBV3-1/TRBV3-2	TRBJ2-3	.	TGTGCCAGCAGCCCCCTAGCGGCGGGAGGGTTTACAGATACGCAGTATTTT	CASSPLAAGGFTDTQYF
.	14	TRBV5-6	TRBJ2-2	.	TGTGCCAGCAGCTTGTATCTAGTGGACGGGGAGCTGTTTTTT	CASSLYLVDGELFF
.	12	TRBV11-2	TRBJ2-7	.	TGTGCCAGCAGCTTAGGCAGTCCCAGGCAGTACTTC	CASSLGSPRQYF
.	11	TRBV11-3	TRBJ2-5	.	TGTGCCAGCAGCCCGGGGGAGACCCAGTACTTC	CASSPGETQYF
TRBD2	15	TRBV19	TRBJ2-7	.	TGTGCCAGTAGTAGCGGGGGACTAGCGGCATACGAGCAGTACTTC	CASSSGGLAAYEQYF
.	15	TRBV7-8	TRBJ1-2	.	TGTGCCAGCAGCGTTACCCGGGACTCACCAACCAGCTACACCTTC	CASSVTRDSPTSYTF
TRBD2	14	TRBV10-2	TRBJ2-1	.	TGCGCCAGCAGCGAACTAGCGGGAGTTGGTGAGCAGTTCTTC	CASSELAGVGEQFF
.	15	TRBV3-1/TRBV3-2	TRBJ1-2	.	TGTGCCAGCAGCCCCTCGAGCGCAGGGGCCTATGGCTACACCTTC	CASSPSSAGAYGYTF
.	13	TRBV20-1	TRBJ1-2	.	TGCAGTGCTAGTGGGGGTGCTAACTATGGCTACACCTTC	CSASGGANYGYTF
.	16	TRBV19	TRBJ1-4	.	TGTGCCAGTAGTATAGTAGGGCGGGCCACTAATGAAAAACTGTTTTTT	CASSIVGRATNEKLFF
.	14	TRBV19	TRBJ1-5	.	TGTGCCAGTACCCCCGGAGGGTTGAGTCAGCCCCAGCATTTT	CASTPGGLSQPQHF
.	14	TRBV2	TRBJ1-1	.	TGTGCCAGCTACAGGGTAGATGATGCCACTGAAGCTTTCTTT	CASYRVDDATEAFF
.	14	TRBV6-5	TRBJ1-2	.	TGTGCCAGCAGTAGGGGGGTTAGCAACTATGGCTACACCTTC	CASSRGVSNYGYTF
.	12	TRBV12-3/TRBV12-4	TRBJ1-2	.	TGTGCCAGCAGTGAAGGGAACTATGGCTACACCTTC	CASSEGNYGYTF
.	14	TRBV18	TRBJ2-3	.	TGTGCCAGCTCACCACCGGCAGGGGCAGATACGCAGTATTTT	CASSPPAGADTQYF
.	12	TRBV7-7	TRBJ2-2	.	TGTGCCAGCAGCTTAGTTTCCGGGGAGCTGTTTTTT	CASSLVSGELFF
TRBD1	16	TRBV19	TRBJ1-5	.	TGTGCCAGTAGTATGAAAACCCCAGGGGGTGGTCAGCCCCAGCATTTT	CASSMKTPGGGQPQHF
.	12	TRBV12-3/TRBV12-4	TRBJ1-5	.	TGTGCCAGCTCCCTTGACAATCAGCCCCAGCATTTT	CASSLDNQPQHF
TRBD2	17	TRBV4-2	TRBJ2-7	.	TGTGCCAGCAGCCACTACCAACTAGCGGGAGTGATCTACGAGCAGTACTTC	CASSHYQLAGVIYEQYF
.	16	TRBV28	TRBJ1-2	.	TGTGCCAGCAGTTCCTACCTTCGGCAGGAGTACTATGGCTACACCTTC	CASSSYLRQEYYGYTF
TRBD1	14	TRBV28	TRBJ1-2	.	TGTGCCAGCAATACCGGGACAGGGGCCTATGGCTACACCTTC	CASNTGTGAYGYTF
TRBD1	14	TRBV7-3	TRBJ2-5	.	TGTGCCAGCAGCGAGACAGGGGGCTTAGAGACCCAGTACTTC	CASSETGGLETQYF
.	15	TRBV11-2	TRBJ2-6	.	TGTGCCAGCAGCTCAACGCCCTCTGGGGCCAACGTCCTGACTTTC	CASSSTPSGANVLTF
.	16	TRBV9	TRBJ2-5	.	TGTGCCAGCAGCGTAGAACCCGGGGCCGTCCAAGAGACCCAGTACTTC	CASSVEPGAVQETQYF
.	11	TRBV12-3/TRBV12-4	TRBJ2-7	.	TGTGCCAGCAGTTTAGGTGAGAAGCAGTACTTC	CASSLGEKQYF
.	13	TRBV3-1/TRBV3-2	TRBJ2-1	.	TGTGCCAGCAGCCAAATTGCGTTCGGTGAGCAGTTCTTC	CASSQIAFGEQFF
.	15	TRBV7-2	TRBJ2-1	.	TGTGCCAGCAGCTTAGGGGGGCTAGCCTACAATGAGCAGTTCTTC	CASSLGGLAYNEQFF
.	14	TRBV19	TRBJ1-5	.	TGTGCCAGTACCTCTAGAGGTACCTATCAGCCCCAGCATTTT	CASTSRGTYQPQHF
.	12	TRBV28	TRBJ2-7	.	TGTGCCAGCAGCCCAGATTCCTACGAGCAGTACTTC	CASSPDSYEQYF
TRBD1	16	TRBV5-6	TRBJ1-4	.	TGTGCCAGCAGCCCTAAGACCACAGGGGGCAGGGAAAAACTGTTTTTT	CASSPKTTGGREKLFF
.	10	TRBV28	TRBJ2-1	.	TGTGCCAGCAGTTTAGGGGCCCAGTTCTTC	CASSLGAQFF
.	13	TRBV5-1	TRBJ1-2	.	TGCGCCAGCAGCTTGGAGACTGATGTTGGCTACACCTTC	CASSLETDVGYTF
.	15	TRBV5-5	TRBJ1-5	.	TGTGCCAGCAGCTTGACTGGGGGTAGCAATCAGCCCCAGCATTTT	CASSLTGGSNQPQHF
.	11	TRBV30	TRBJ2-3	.	TGTGCCTTGGGATTGTCAGATACGCAGTATTTT	CALGLSDTQYF
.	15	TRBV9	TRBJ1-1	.	TGTGCCAGCAGCGCGGTGGGGGCCGCGAACACTGAAGCTTTCTTT	CASSAVGAANTEAFF
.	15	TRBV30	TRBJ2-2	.	TGTGCCTGCCTAGCGCCACACTTTAACACCGGGGAGCTGTTTTTT	CACLAPHFNTGELFF
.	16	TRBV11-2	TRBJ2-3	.	TGTGCCAGCAGCTTAATCCTTCTAGCAACCGAAGATACGCAGTATTTT	CASSLILLATEDTQYF
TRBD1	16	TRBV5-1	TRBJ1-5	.	TGCGCCAGCAGCTTGGACGGACAGGGAGCCAATCAGCCCCAGCATTTT	CASSLDGQGANQPQHF
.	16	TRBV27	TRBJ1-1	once	TGTGCCAGCAGTTTAGGGGGCGCAGACCGGGGCACTGAAGCTTTCTTT	CASSLGGADRGTEAFF
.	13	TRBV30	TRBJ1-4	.	TGTGCCTGGAGTCCCGGGGCGGACGAAAAACTGTTTTTT	CAWSPGADEKLFF
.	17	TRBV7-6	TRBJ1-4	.	TGTGCCAGCAGCTTAGGGCAGGTTTTTTTAACTAATGAAAAACTGTTTTTT	CASSLGQVFLTNEKLFF
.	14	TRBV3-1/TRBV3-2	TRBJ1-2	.	TGTGCCAGCAGCCAAGATCTGAGGGTTTGGGGCTACACCTTC	CASSQDLRVWGYTF
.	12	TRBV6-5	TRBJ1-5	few	TGTGCCAGTCGCTCCGGCAATCAGCCCCAGCATTTT	CASRSGNQPQHF
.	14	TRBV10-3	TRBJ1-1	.	TGTGCCATCAGTGGAATGGGGTGCTGCACTGAAGCTTTCTTT	CAISGMGCCTEAFF
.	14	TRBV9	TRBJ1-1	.	TGTGCCAGCAGCCCACGGGGGGGCAACACTGAAGCTTTCTTT	CASSPRGGNTEAFF
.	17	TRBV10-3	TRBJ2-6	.	TGTGCCATCAGTGAATTGTCCAGGAACTCTGGGGCCAACGTCCTGACTTTC	CAISELSRNSGANVLTF
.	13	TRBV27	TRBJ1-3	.	TGTGCCAGCAGTTCTAGCTCTGGAAACACCATATATTTT	CASSSSSGNTIYF
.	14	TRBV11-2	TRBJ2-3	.	TGTGCCAGCAGCTTCCCTACGGGAGCAGATACGCAGTATTTT	CASSFPTGADTQYF